The present entry profiles one T cell receptor beta chain with its context. One end of the junction does not line up with germline, which may come from a read error. The entry originates in a study of long-term antiretroviral therapy in people with HIV. Germline assignment: CDR1 MNHNS and CDR2 SASEGT. The CDR3 extends over 12 amino acids. The assay, immunoSEQ v3.0, was run at survey level. The table came from immunoSEQ multiplex PCR; TCRdb's copy has only in-frame clones and leaves some out. Of under 25,000 clones in the sample, roughly 90% were seen once. The chain combines TRBV6-1 with TRBJ2-4; 7 bases line up with TRBD1. The sequences come from unsorted PBMCs, collected 0.6 years after starting antiretroviral therapy. This sequence originates from a man aged 55 to 70 with HIV. The CDR3 DNA follows: TGTGCCAGCAGTGATCGACAGCAGGGGGAGTCCTTC. Protein: CASSDRQQGESF.